The rows below give T cell receptor beta chains drawn from one sample of a study of blood T cell repertoires in COVID-19. The repertoire was sequenced with immunoSEQ multiplex PCR; TCRdb's copy has only in-frame clones and lacks some. The sample consists of about 180,000 clones, 88% of them appearing once. The sequencing input was PBMCs or T cells enriched from blood (not recorded which). The source of these receptors is a young woman who had recovered from COVID-19. Each CDR3 is given with its conserved first and last residue. D genes are given only for firm matches. A clone size is listed for some rows: how often the clone was seen (once, few, many), or a class if it is expanded.

clone size,V gene,D gene,J gene,CDR3 protein,CDR3 DNA
NA,TRBV10-3,NA,TRBJ2-2,CATGYTLQGNTGELFF,TGTGCCACCGGATACACCTTACAGGGGAACACCGGGGAGCTGTTTTTT
NA,TRBV5-5,NA,TRBJ2-7,CASSLFGMSLERYF,TGTGCCAGCAGCTTGTTTGGCATGTCCCTCGAACGGTACTTC
NA,TRBV9,NA,TRBJ2-1,CASSVLSRGSYNEQFF,TGTGCCAGCAGCGTACTATCGCGCGGGTCCTACAATGAGCAGTTCTTC
few,TRBV2,TRBD1,TRBJ2-1,CASSLGQGALNEQFF,TGTGCCAGCAGTCTGGGACAGGGGGCGCTCAATGAGCAGTTCTTC
NA,TRBV6-5,NA,TRBJ2-7,CASSPRGAVGEQYF,TGTGCCAGCAGTCCCCGGGGGGCAGTAGGCGAGCAGTACTTC
NA,TRBV5-5,TRBD1,TRBJ2-3,CASSLGGQGATDTQYF,TGTGCCAGCAGCTTAGGTGGGCAGGGGGCAACAGATACGCAGTATTTT
NA,TRBV19,NA,TRBJ1-1,CASSSQGIDEAFF,TGTGCCAGTAGTAGTCAGGGAATTGATGAAGCTTTCTTT
NA,TRBV6-5,TRBD2,TRBJ2-3,CASSRLAFGTDTQYF,TGTGCCAGCAGCCGACTAGCTTTTGGCACAGATACGCAGTATTTT
NA,TRBV5-1,NA,TRBJ2-7,CASSQTGPSYEQYF,TGCGCCAGCAGCCAGACAGGCCCATCCTACGAGCAGTACTTC
NA,TRBV7-2,NA,TRBJ1-2,CASSPDKTYGYTF,TGTGCCAGCAGCCCCGACAAGACCTATGGCTACACCTTC
NA,TRBV7-9,TRBD2,TRBJ2-7,CASSGRSEREADEQYF,TGTGCCAGCAGCGGGCGCTCGGAGCGGGAGGCCGACGAGCAGTACTTC
NA,TRBV4-1,TRBD2,TRBJ2-7,CASSPLGRGDSYEQYF,TGCGCCAGCAGCCCCCTCGGGAGGGGGGACTCCTACGAGCAGTACTTC
few,TRBV19,TRBD1,TRBJ1-4,CASSIGTGGYEKLFF,TGTGCCAGTAGTATTGGGACAGGAGGATATGAAAAACTGTTTTTT
NA,TRBV7-3,NA,TRBJ2-1,CASSLKLGGNEQFF,TGTGCCAGCAGCTTAAAGTTAGGCGGCAATGAGCAGTTCTTC
NA,TRBV11-2,NA,TRBJ1-1,CASSLASLEAFF,TGTGCCAGCAGCTTAGCGAGCCTTGAAGCTTTCTTT
NA,TRBV5-5,NA,TRBJ1-1,CASSLRVAGDTEAFF,TGTGCCAGCAGTCTCAGGGTTGCGGGAGACACTGAAGCTTTCTTT
NA,TRBV25-1,TRBD1,TRBJ2-3,CATTEGAYDTQYF,TGTGCCACCACCGAGGGGGCCTACGATACGCAGTATTTT
NA,TRBV30,NA,TRBJ1-5,CAWKGEGQPQHF,TGTGCCTGGAAGGGAGAGGGTCAGCCCCAGCATTTT
NA,TRBV7-9,TRBD1,TRBJ1-5,CASSSSGTGLGSQPQHF,TGTGCCAGCAGCTCTTCCGGGACAGGGTTGGGGAGTCAGCCCCAGCATTTT
NA,TRBV20-1,NA,TRBJ2-5,CSVRGQETQYF,TGCAGTGTGAGAGGTCAAGAGACCCAGTACTTC
few,TRBV23-1,TRBD1,TRBJ1-2,CASSRQGNGYTF,TGCGCCAGCAGCAGACAGGGGAACGGCTACACCTTC
NA,TRBV4-1,TRBD1,TRBJ1-3,CASSQGRQGAGNTIYF,TGCGCCAGCAGCCAGGGAAGACAGGGGGCGGGAAACACCATATATTTT
NA,TRBV6-5,TRBD1,TRBJ2-1,CASSYRTGYNEQFF,TGTGCCAGCAGTTATCGGACAGGGTACAATGAGCAGTTCTTC
NA,TRBV28,TRBD1,TRBJ1-3,CASSTGQGNEGTIYF,TGTGCCAGCAGCACGGGACAGGGAAACGAAGGCACCATATATTTT
NA,TRBV7-9,NA,TRBJ1-5,CASSSPLLGGLRGPQHF,TGTGCCAGCAGCTCACCTCTTTTGGGGGGTCTGAGGGGGCCCCAGCATTTT
NA,TRBV6-1,NA,TRBJ1-1,CASSEAEDNGEEAFF,TGTGCCAGCAGTGAAGCGGAGGATAATGGAGAAGAAGCTTTCTTT
NA,TRBV30,TRBD1,TRBJ1-1,CAWRRIGQGGTEAFF,TGTGCCTGGAGGAGGATCGGACAGGGGGGCACTGAAGCTTTCTTT
NA,TRBV10-3,TRBD2,TRBJ2-5,CAIRDGGADGETQYF,TGTGCCATCCGTGACGGGGGGGCGGATGGAGAGACCCAGTACTTC